Each of the 11 T cell receptor beta chains below was sequenced from the same sample in a study of blood T cell repertoires in COVID-19 (dated by TCRdb to 2018 to 2021). Libraries were prepared through the immunoSEQ multiplex PCR assay. This is the immuneACCESS table as TCRdb keeps it, with only in-frame sequences that have V and J called. A part of the clones is gone; compared with another copy, unresolved V genes explain less than half, and the rest is unexplained. The sample table lists some 250,000 clones, roughly 80% of them with a count of one. The biggest ten clones account for under 5% of the sample. Sequenced: peripheral blood. These receptor sequences come from a man in his sixties with acute or convalescent COVID-19.

The chain has TRBV7-9 and TRBJ2-1, with 9 bases identical to TRBD2. The CDR3 has 15 amino acids. J gave up 3 bases and V 1 base, and 1 base lay outside the gene matches. Germline CDR1 is SEHNR and CDR2 is FQNEAQ (reference sequence). The CDR3 DNA reads as TGTGCCAGCAGCTTAGGTAGCGGGAGCTACAATGAGCAGTTCTTC. Its translation: CASSLGSGSYNEQFF.

This clone was seen only once. CDR3 nucleotide sequence: TGTGCCAGCAGCCGCCATAAGACTAGGGATGGGGCCGAAGAGACCCAGTACTTC. Amino acid sequence: CASSRHKTRDGAEETQYF. The rearrangement joins TRBV7-9 to TRBJ2-5; D is possibly TRBD2 (6 bases). The germline V gene has CDR1 SEHNR and CDR2 FQNEAQ (reference sequence). CDR3 length equals 18 residues. V was clipped by 5 bases and J by 3 bases, with 25 bases between them. The full variable domain, in which reference TRBV7-9 and TRBJ2-5 provide the parts outside the CDR3, is DTGVSQNPRHKITKRGQNVTFRCDPISEHNRLYWYRQTLGQGPEFLTYFQNEAQLEKSRLLSDRFSAERPKGSFSTLEIQRTEQGDSAMYLCASSRHKTRDGAEETQYFGPGTRLLVL.

The J gene is TRBJ2-1, the V gene TRBV3-1 (or the pseudogene TRBV3-2), with D possibly being TRBD1 (5 bases). Germline V gives CDR1 LGHDT, CDR2 YNNKEL (reference sequence). With 1 base removed from V and 7 bases from J, the gap between germline ends came to 23 bases. The CDR3 is 18 residues long. CDR3 nucleotides: TGTGCCAGCAGCCAAGCATTCATGACCCAAAGCCCAGGGAATGAGCAGTTCTTC. Translating gives CASSQAFMTQSPGNEQFF.

The chain is built from TRBV7-6 and TRBJ2-6; D is undetermined. The CDR3 runs 15 residues. Germline V CDR1 and CDR2: SGHVS, FNYEAQ. The V and J ends lost 4 bases and 0 bases respectively, with 7 bases between them. The CDR3 sequence: CASSSLSSGANVLTF. The CDR3 DNA reads TGTGCCAGCAGCTCCCTAAGCTCTGGGGCCAACGTCCTGACTTTC.

This chain connects TRBV19 to TRBJ1-2; TRBD1 aligns across 7 bases. Trimming at V came to 5 bases and at J to 2 bases, leaving 5 bases not matched to a gene. The CDR3 length is 14 residues. Germline lookup yields CDR1 LNHDA and CDR2 SQIVND (reference sequence). The CDR3 here is CASSSRGVNYGYTF. The CDR3, as DNA: TGTGCCAGTAGTTCCAGGGGGGTCAACTATGGCTACACCTTC.

The V and J genes are TRBV3-1 (or the pseudogene TRBV3-2) and TRBJ1-5, with a weak D call TRBD1 (5 bases). Trimming took off 3 bases at V and 6 bases at J, with 12 bases between the two ends. This CDR3 region has 14 residues. Germline assignment: CDR1 LGHDT and CDR2 YNNKEL (reference sequence). As DNA, the CDR3 is TGTGCCAGCAGCCACGCTGGGGCTGGTCAGCCCCAGCATTTT. Amino acid sequence: CASSHAGAGQPQHF.

To note about this clone: The same CDR3 can be traced to other DNA sequences in this sample. The chain combines TRBV6-5 with TRBJ1-2, with D maybe TRBD1 (6 bases). CDR3 length: 13 residues. The germline V gene has CDR1 MNHEY and CDR2 SVGAGI. Trimming stripped 5 bases from V and 2 bases from J, with 9 bases between. DNA for the CDR3: TGTGCCAGCAGTCGACAGGCAAACTATGGCTACACCTTC. It encodes CASSRQANYGYTF.

The chain has TRBV5-4 and TRBJ2-1, with 7 bases matching TRBD2. V shed 4 bases, J shed 9 bases, and the junction held 1 base outside the gene matches. This CDR3 comprises 11 residues. CDR1 is SGHNT, CDR2 YYREEE, per germline (reference sequence). CDR3 region: CASSPGGEQFF. CDR3 bases: TGTGCCAGCAGCCCGGGGGGTGAGCAGTTCTTC.

This chain links TRBV19 with TRBJ2-2, with 7 positions matching TRBD2. The J segment lost 3 bases and the V segment lost 4 bases, leaving 2 bases of the junction unmatched. There are 14 residues in the CDR3. Per germline, CDR1 LNHDA and CDR2 SQIVND (reference sequence). CDR3 residues: CASSSAGDTGELFF. The CDR3 DNA is TGTGCCAGTAGTAGTGCGGGAGACACCGGGGAGCTGTTTTTT.

The table lists this clone with a few counts. This chain joins TRBV27 and TRBJ2-7, with TRBD2 identical over 10 bases. Germline V gene sequence: CDR1 MNHEY, CDR2 SMNVEV (reference sequence). V lost 5 bases to trimming and J lost 0 bases; unmatched junction nucleotides: 10. The CDR3 sequence is 17 residues long. CDR3: CASSPLQAGGSSYEQYF. CDR3 in DNA: TGTGCCAGCAGTCCCCTCCAAGCGGGAGGGAGCTCCTACGAGCAGTACTTC.

This chain uses TRBV6-2 or TRBV6-3 with TRBJ2-7; 11 nucleotides match TRBD2. V lost 6 bases, J lost 0 bases, and 7 bases stayed unmatched. Per the germline V gene, CDR1 is MNHEY and CDR2 is SVGEGT. This CDR3 has 16 residues. CDR3 nucleotides: TGTGCCAGCAGCCTAGCGGGAGGTCTTAACTCCTACGAGCAGTACTTC. This sequence encodes CASSLAGGLNSYEQYF.